This T cell receptor beta chain was documented in a study of blood T cell repertoires in COVID-19. Only in-frame clones appear in the TCRdb table, and some are missing; sequencing was by immunoSEQ multiplex PCR. The data show approximately 140,000 clones, 87% seen once. Looked up from germline, CDR1 is SQVTM and CDR2 is ANQGSEA. The CDR3 runs 14 residues. Sample: peripheral blood. This TCR was recovered from a woman in her sixties or seventies with active or convalescent COVID-19. The V and J genes are TRBV29-1 and TRBJ1-1; no clear D gene. CDR3 in DNA: TGCGGCTGCACTGGGCGGGGAGGCAGCACTGAAGCTTTCTTT. Its translation: CGCTGRGGSTEAFF. The full variable domain, with the rest looked up from reference TRBV29-1 and TRBJ1-1, is SAVISQKPSRDICQRGTSLTIQCQVDSQVTMMFWYRQQPGQSLTLIATANQGSEATYESGFVIDKFPISRPNLTFSTLTVSNMSPEDSSIYLCGCTGRGGSTEAFFGQGTRLTVV.